This is a list of T cell receptor beta chains from one sample in a study of vaccination and CD4 T cells after COVID-19. TCRdb re-analysed the PCR reads in MiXCR, keeping a single row per CDR3 protein. The table shows 6,500 to 8,500 distinct CDR3 sequences, with roughly two thirds occurring only once. No antigens are known for them. What was sequenced was CD4+ T cells from blood, cultured in vitro. These receptor sequences come from a human donor who had recovered from COVID-19. CDR3s include the opening cysteine and the closing phenylalanine or tryptophan. Each record gives: clone size, D gene, J gene, V gene, CDR3 protein, CDR3 DNA. A D gene is named only where the DNA matches it firmly. Clone size, where shown, is once, few, many, or a class for clones that have expanded.

medium-sized TRBD1 TRBJ1-1 TRBV5-1 CASSLAGTAAEAFF TGCGCCAGCAGCCTAGCCGGGACAGCCGCTGAAGCTTTCTTT
. . TRBJ1-6 TRBV11-2 CASSPLAPPGPNSPLHF TGTGCCAGCAGCCCACTGGCCCCGCCCGGCCCAAATTCACCCCTCCACTTT
. TRBD1 TRBJ1-5 TRBV6-2/TRBV6-3 CASSYLTGGNQPQHF TGTGCCAGCAGTTACCTGACAGGGGGCAATCAGCCCCAGCATTTT
. . TRBJ1-5 TRBV15 CATSLPWDSNQPQHF TGTGCCACCAGCCTACCGTGGGATAGCAATCAGCCCCAGCATTTT
few TRBD1 TRBJ2-7 TRBV9 CASSVNRGDTYEQYF TGTGCCAGCAGCGTGAACAGGGGAGACACCTACGAGCAGTACTTC
. . TRBJ1-2 TRBV14 CASSQVSSNYGYTF TGTGCCAGCAGCCAAGTAAGCTCTAACTATGGCTACACCTTC
. TRBD2 TRBJ2-5 TRBV7-2 CASSLAGRGETQYF TGTGCCAGCAGCTTAGCGGGGCGGGGGGAGACCCAGTACTTC
. . TRBJ1-1 TRBV7-2 CASSLVRGSTEAFF TGTGCCAGCAGCTTAGTCAGGGGATCCACTGAAGCTTTCTTT
. TRBD1 TRBJ1-5 TRBV19 CASSRTGGNQPQHF TGTGCCAGTAGTCGGACAGGGGGTAATCAGCCCCAGCATTTT
. . TRBJ1-2 TRBV7-6 CASSSRDYGYTF TGTGCCAGCAGCTCCCGAGATTATGGCTACACCTTC
. . TRBJ1-1 TRBV19 CASSMGRGIGTEAFF TGTGCCAGTAGTATGGGGCGGGGGATAGGGACTGAAGCTTTCTTT
. TRBD1 TRBJ1-5 TRBV20-1 CSATTVGTGVQPQHF TGCAGTGCTACGACTGTCGGGACAGGGGTTCAGCCCCAGCATTTT
. . TRBJ1-5 TRBV24-1 CATSEGGKTTQHF TGTGCCACCAGTGAGGGGGGTAAGACGACCCAGCATTTT
few . TRBJ2-7 TRBV29-1 CSVAFQTPYEQYF TGCAGCGTTGCTTTCCAGACTCCCTACGAGCAGTACTTC
once TRBD2 TRBJ2-7 TRBV7-9 CASSISAGASYEQYF TGTGCCAGCAGCATCTCAGCGGGAGCTTCCTACGAGCAGTACTTC
. TRBD1 TRBJ2-5 TRBV19 CASRRQGGQETQYF TGTGCCAGTAGAAGACAGGGTGGTCAAGAGACCCAGTACTTC
. TRBD1 TRBJ2-2 TRBV20-1 CSARDWDRGGELFF TGCAGTGCTAGAGATTGGGACAGAGGGGGGGAGCTGTTTTTT
. . TRBJ1-6 TRBV6-1 CASSEAYSVPYNSPLHF TGTGCCAGCAGTGAAGCTTACAGCGTCCCTTATAATTCACCCCTCCACTTT
. . TRBJ1-5 TRBV2 CASTRGRGSNQPQHF TGTGCCAGCACACGGGGCAGGGGAAGCAATCAGCCCCAGCATTTT
. TRBD1 TRBJ1-6 TRBV6-2/TRBV6-3 CASSHRGVTLHF TGTGCCAGCAGTCACAGGGGGGTGACCCTCCACTTT
. . TRBJ2-1 TRBV6-1 CASSNRANEQFF TGTGCCAGCAGCAACCGCGCCAATGAGCAGTTCTTC
. . TRBJ2-5 TRBV6-1 CASSEDPLRETQYF TGTGCCAGCAGTGAAGACCCCCTTAGGGAGACCCAGTACTTC
. . TRBJ2-1 TRBV19 CASRKSGDNEQFF TGTGCCAGTAGGAAAAGCGGTGACAATGAGCAGTTCTTC
. . TRBJ1-5 TRBV6-1 CASSRSGDQPQHF TGTGCCAGCAGTCGGAGCGGGGATCAGCCCCAGCATTTT
. . TRBJ1-5 TRBV20-1 CSARANRNQPQHF TGCAGTGCTAGGGCGAACAGAAATCAGCCCCAGCATTTT
. . TRBJ1-1 TRBV11-2 CASVVGQMNTEAFF TGTGCCAGCGTCGTAGGGCAGATGAACACTGAAGCTTTCTTT
. TRBD1 TRBJ1-1 TRBV29-1 CSGGTGWTEAFF TGCAGCGGGGGGACAGGGTGGACTGAAGCTTTCTTT
. . TRBJ2-3 TRBV11-3 CASSSLENTDTQYF TGTGCCAGCAGCTCATTAGAGAACACAGATACGCAGTATTTT
. . TRBJ2-1 TRBV6-1 CASSEAGHEQFF TGTGCCAGCAGTGAAGCGGGCCATGAGCAGTTCTTC
. . TRBJ2-7 TRBV29-1 CSVEVYHTYEQYF TGCAGCGTTGAAGTTTACCACACCTACGAGCAGTACTTC
. . TRBJ1-1 TRBV19 CASSTWTGNTEAFF TGTGCCAGTAGTACTTGGACGGGAAACACTGAAGCTTTCTTT